This T cell receptor (beta chain) was identified in a study of Tregs in tolerant kidney transplant recipients (dated by TCRdb to between 2018 and 2020). Concerning the study at large: Transplants used related donors with nonmyeloablative bone marrow transplantation; mixed chimerism was transient in the human trials. TCRbeta sequencing was used in the study to identify donor-specific regulatory T cells before combined kidney and bone marrow transplantation, and the identified cells were then tracked after transplant. Study-level results and caveats: Expanding Tregs with activated donor B cells appeared to identify the most biologically relevant and donor-specific TCRbeta repertoire. Donor-specific Treg expansion was found to exceed global Treg expansion in tolerant patients, suggesting antigen-driven rather than nonspecific expansion. Because only a small number of patients were included, the study had limitations, and the results will need to be validated in larger populations as well as under other immunosuppression protocols. Biological reproducibility was not directly assessed, although technical replication error appeared to be minimal. PCR primers changed over time for some patients, so nucleotide-level comparison across those patients' samples was not possible.

The time point label here, explained by the study, means: blood sample drawn before combined kidney and bone marrow transplant. Thawed PBMCs were FACS-sorted into unstimulated Tregs (CD4+CD25+CD127-), CD4+ non-Tregs (CD4+CD25-), CD4 cells and CD8 cells. Patients were a few combined kidney and bone marrow transplant recipients from the ITN036ST trial, and only these trial subjects had samples available. Healthy control blood was processed to PBMCs with a Ficoll density gradient and then cryopreserved, whereas patient PBMCs were collected both before and after transplant. For TCRbeta CDR3 sequencing, genomic DNA from the sorted cells was extracted using the QIAGEN DNeasy Blood and Tissue Kit. High-throughput TCRbeta CDR3 sequencing, which included PCR amplification with bias correction and internal controls, was done commercially through immunoSEQ. Under the source paper's analysis protocol: Unique productive TCRbeta sequences were defined by CDR3 nucleotide sequence where primers matched, and otherwise by CDR3 amino acid sequence together with Vbeta and Jbeta genes. Sorting error was corrected by removing sequences shared between sorted populations at a frequency ratio of 2:1 or less, and the remaining shared sequences were assigned to the higher population. A sequence was defined as donor-reactive if the sequence was expanded at least 5-fold in CFSE-low cells compared with unstimulated cells and had a frequency of at least 0.01% in CFSE-low cells. Jensen-Shannon divergence calculated on the top 100 TCRbeta sequences ranked by frequency was used to measure repertoire divergence. For samples with multiple sequencing runs, sorting error was corrected in each run separately before the runs were combined. The table was pulled from immuneACCESS by TCRdb, which kept in-frame rearrangements only. Such tables lose some clones; where checked, under half of the loss comes from unresolved V genes, and the rest has no known cause. The DNA was the basis for D and trimming; V, J and clone size are from that table. For this sample, the table gives roughly 48,000 clones. Around 0.8% of the sample lies in the top ten.

For CDR1 and CDR2, the germline V gene lists SGHDT and YYEEEE. Its CDR3 holds 14 amino acids, cysteine through phenylalanine. The DNA covers only part of the CDR3, 33 bases in frame from base 1. Trimming removed 4 bases from V and 4 bases from J, leaving 14 bases between the germline ends. Notes on this clone: Its antigen target is currently unknown. The sequence runs out 3 residues before the end of the CDR3; the remainder is reconstructed from the germline J gene.

The TCR sequence derives from a human donor who received a combined kidney and bone marrow transplant. Recombination linked TRBV5-6 to TRBJ1-1, with TRBD1 perhaps the D gene, on 5 matching bases. The sample was CD4+ T cells from blood, taken before the transplant. Here the CDR3 is given as CASSLRAVSTEAFF. The sequenced CDR3 bases are TGTGCCAGCAGCCTCAGGGCGGTGAGCACTGAA.